A selection of T cell receptor beta chains follows, all from one sample in a study of blood T cell repertoires in COVID-19. Sequenced by immunoSEQ multiplex PCR; TCRdb stores in-frame clones only, minus some. The profile covers some 110,000 clones, with about nine tenths appearing a single time and 1.8% taken by the ten largest. Sequencing was done on a sample of peripheral blood. The origin of the receptors is a human donor with active COVID-19. The donor label of this sample is uncertain. Each CDR3 is given with its conserved first and last residue. D genes are given only for firm matches. Clone size appears in some rows only: once, few, many, or a class for an expanded clone.

DNA	CDR3	D	V	J	size
TGCAGCGTTGACAGGGCGGGATCCTACGAGCAGTACTTC	CSVDRAGSYEQYF	.	TRBV29-1	TRBJ2-7	.
TGTGCCAGCAGTGAAGGGGGGGGTATGGAGCAGTACTTC	CASSEGGGMEQYF	TRBD2	TRBV2	TRBJ2-7	.
TGCGCCAGCAGCTTACAGGGAAATACGCCTGAAAAACTGTTTTTT	CASSLQGNTPEKLFF	.	TRBV5-1	TRBJ1-4	.
TGTGCCAGCAGCCGAGGGACTAGCGGCTTCCAAGAGACCCAGTACTTC	CASSRGTSGFQETQYF	TRBD2	TRBV4-2	TRBJ2-5	.
TGCGCCAGCAGCCGTCGTCGCCCCGCGAGTGGTGAAAAACTGTTTTTT	CASSRRRPASGEKLFF	.	TRBV4-3	TRBJ1-4	.
TGTGCCACCAGTGATTTGGGGACAGGGTTAAGGGATACGCAGTATTTT	CATSDLGTGLRDTQYF	TRBD1	TRBV24-1	TRBJ2-3	once
TGTGCCAGCAGTGATGTAGGGGGTAATCAGCCCCAGCATTTT	CASSDVGGNQPQHF	.	TRBV2	TRBJ1-5	.
TGTGCCAGCAGCTTCGAACCGGGACAGGGGGCTGGTGAGACCCAGTACTTC	CASSFEPGQGAGETQYF	TRBD1	TRBV7-6	TRBJ2-5	many
TGTGCCAGCAGAGAGGGACACGGCTATGGCTACACCTTC	CASREGHGYGYTF	.	TRBV9	TRBJ1-2	.
TGCGCCAGCAGCGGTCAGACAGGTGGGAGTGAAAAACTGTTTTTT	CASSGQTGGSEKLFF	.	TRBV5-1	TRBJ1-4	.
TGTGCCAGCAGGAGAGGACTAGCGGGGGGGGATAATGAGCAGTTCTTC	CASRRGLAGGDNEQFF	TRBD2	TRBV2	TRBJ2-1	.
TGCGCCAGCAGCCAAGGAGGAGGGAACACCATATATTTT	CASSQGGGNTIYF	.	TRBV4-1	TRBJ1-3	.
TGTGCCAGTAGTATTGCGGGGGGGGACTACGAGCAGTACTTC	CASSIAGGDYEQYF	TRBD2	TRBV19	TRBJ2-7	.
TGTGCCAGCAGTTTTGGGGGCGGGCAGCCCCAGCATTTT	CASSFGGGQPQHF	.	TRBV12-3/TRBV12-4	TRBJ1-5	.
TGTGCCAGCAGCTTCCATCCCCCGAACACCGGGGAGCTGTTTTTT	CASSFHPPNTGELFF	.	TRBV7-2	TRBJ2-2	.
TGCGCCAGCAGCCCGGGACTAGCGGGGAGGAATGAGCAGTTCTTC	CASSPGLAGRNEQFF	TRBD2	TRBV4-1	TRBJ2-1	few
TGTGCCAGCAGAGGGACAGGGGCAGATACGCAGTATTTT	CASRGTGADTQYF	TRBD1	TRBV2	TRBJ2-3	.
TGTGCCAGCAGTTACTCAAGGAGCTATGGCTACACCTTC	CASSYSRSYGYTF	.	TRBV6-5	TRBJ1-2	.
TGTGCCAGCAGTTCAGGGGGTGGGTACGAGCAGTACTTC	CASSSGGGYEQYF	TRBD1	TRBV27	TRBJ2-7	.
TGTGCCAGCAGCTTGGATGGGGACAGGGTCTGGGAGACCCAGTACTTC	CASSLDGDRVWETQYF	TRBD1	TRBV5-8	TRBJ2-5	.
TGTGCCAGCAGCCGGACAGAGAACACTGAAGCTTTCTTT	CASSRTENTEAFF	.	TRBV11-1	TRBJ1-1	.
TGTGCCAGCAGCTTGGCTCCGGGACAAGGGAGAAATGAAAAACTGTTTTTT	CASSLAPGQGRNEKLFF	.	TRBV5-5	TRBJ1-4	.
TGTGCCAGCAGCTTAGCGCTTGGGGCGGGGGGGCGCACAGCCTCCTACAATGAGCAGTTCTTC	CASSLALGAGGRTASYNEQFF	TRBD2	TRBV7-2	TRBJ2-1	.
TGTGCCAGCAGCCTTTATCAGCCCCAGCATTTT	CASSLYQPQHF	.	TRBV11-3	TRBJ1-5	once
TGTGCCAGCAGCGATGGGACAGGGGGCGCGGCCGAAAAACTGTTTTTT	CASSDGTGGAAEKLFF	TRBD1	TRBV11-2	TRBJ1-4	.
TGTGCCAGCAGAAGGACAGGGGCCCCTCCCGAGCAGTACTTC	CASRRTGAPPEQYF	TRBD1	TRBV6-5	TRBJ2-7	.
TGTGCCAGCAGCTTGGGTCTTATCTCTGGAAACACCATATATTTT	CASSLGLISGNTIYF	.	TRBV5-8	TRBJ1-3	.
TGTGCCAGCAGCCAAGATGGACAGATTAAAGCTTTCTTT	CASSQDGQIKAFF	.	TRBV3-1/TRBV3-2	TRBJ1-1	once
TGTGCCAGCAGCCAAGATGCATTAGGCAGGGAAGCTTTCTTT	CASSQDALGREAFF	.	TRBV14	TRBJ1-1	.
TGCGCCAGCAGCTTGCCGCTAGCGGGGGCCACAGATACGCAGTATTTT	CASSLPLAGATDTQYF	TRBD2	TRBV5-1	TRBJ2-3	.
TGTGCCAGCAGAGCCCATAGCAATCAGCCCCAGCATTTT	CASRAHSNQPQHF	.	TRBV2	TRBJ1-5	.
TGTGCCAGCAGCGTAGTTTCCACCGCGAGCACCGGGGAGCTGTTTTTT	CASSVVSTASTGELFF	.	TRBV9	TRBJ2-2	.
TGTGCCACCAGCAGAGATCAGGGGAAGGGAGAAAAACTGTTTTTT	CATSRDQGKGEKLFF	.	TRBV15	TRBJ1-4	.
TGTGCCAGCGGATCCGTGACAGGCGGGGAGCTGTTTTTT	CASGSVTGGELFF	.	TRBV6-5	TRBJ2-2	.
TGTGCCAGCAGCCTTCCGCGGGGGGGGGAGAATGAGCAGTTCTTC	CASSLPRGGENEQFF	TRBD2	TRBV7-2	TRBJ2-1	.
TGTGCCACCCAGGGGGGCAATCAGCCCCAGCATTTT	CATQGGNQPQHF	TRBD1	TRBV19	TRBJ1-5	.
TGTGCCAGCAGGTACAGCAACCCGTATGGCTACACCTTC	CASRYSNPYGYTF	.	TRBV28	TRBJ1-2	.
TGTGCCAGCAGCCGGAATGGACAGGGGGCGAACACCGGGGAGCTGTTTTTT	CASSRNGQGANTGELFF	TRBD1	TRBV11-2	TRBJ2-2	.
TGTGCCAGCAGCTTGGATTTGGATTTCGCAGGAATGAACACTGAAGCTTTCTTT	CASSLDLDFAGMNTEAFF	.	TRBV5-6	TRBJ1-1	.
TGTGCCAGCAGCCGAGGACAGGGCTATGGCTACACCTTC	CASSRGQGYGYTF	TRBD1	TRBV2	TRBJ1-2	.
TGTGCCAGCAGTTACCCCGACGCGGCGCAGTATTTT	CASSYPDAAQYF	.	TRBV6-2/TRBV6-3	TRBJ2-3	.
TGTGCCAGCAGCGTAGAGGTCGGGAATTCCTACGAGCAGTACTTC	CASSVEVGNSYEQYF	.	TRBV9	TRBJ2-7	.
TGTGCCAGCAGCTTGGTGGGCCTGCAGTTCTTC	CASSLVGLQFF	.	TRBV7-4	TRBJ2-1	.
TGTGCCAGCAGTTACTCTAAGCTAGCGGGGGTCACAGATACGCAGTATTTT	CASSYSKLAGVTDTQYF	TRBD2	TRBV6-2/TRBV6-3	TRBJ2-3	.
TGTGCCAGCTCACCGCGGGTAGAGAACACTGAAGCTTTCTTT	CASSPRVENTEAFF	.	TRBV18	TRBJ1-1	once
TGTGCCAGCACCCGGGGATCAGATAGGGATGGCTACACCTTC	CASTRGSDRDGYTF	.	TRBV7-2	TRBJ1-2	.
TGTGCCAGCAGTTACTCAACCGGGACTAGTGGGACCCAGTACTTC	CASSYSTGTSGTQYF	TRBD2	TRBV6-5	TRBJ2-5	.
TGTGCCAGCAGTTTATTCGGAGCTGAAGCTTTCTTT	CASSLFGAEAFF	.	TRBV12-3/TRBV12-4	TRBJ1-1	.
TGTGCCAGCTCACCACAGGGGGCGAACACTGAAGCTTTCTTT	CASSPQGANTEAFF	TRBD1	TRBV18	TRBJ1-1	few
TGCGCCAGCAGCTTGAAGATAGGGGACAGGCATTATAATTCACCCCTCCACTTT	CASSLKIGDRHYNSPLHF	TRBD1	TRBV5-1	TRBJ1-6	.
TGTGCCAGCAGCTTGGGGCAGGGTATAATGTTGTGGCAGTACTTC	CASSLGQGIMLWQYF	.	TRBV7-2	TRBJ2-7	.